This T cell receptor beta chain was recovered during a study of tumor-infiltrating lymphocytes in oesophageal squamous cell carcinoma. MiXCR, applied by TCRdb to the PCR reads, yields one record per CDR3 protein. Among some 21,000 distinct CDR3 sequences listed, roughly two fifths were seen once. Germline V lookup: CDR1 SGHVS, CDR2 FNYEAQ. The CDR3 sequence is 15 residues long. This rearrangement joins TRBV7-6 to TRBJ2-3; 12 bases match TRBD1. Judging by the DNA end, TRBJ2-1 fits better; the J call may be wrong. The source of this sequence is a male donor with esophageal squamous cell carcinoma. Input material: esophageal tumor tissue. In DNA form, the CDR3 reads TGTGCCAGCAGCCCCCGGGACAGGGGGCAGGATGAGCAGTTCTTC. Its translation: CASSPRDRGQDEQFF.